The 30 T cell receptor beta chains listed next were all sequenced from one sample in a study of sequential checkpoint blockade in melanoma. The sample's treatment: randomized to nivolumab then ipilimumab (arm A) or the reverse (arm B). Profiling relied on immunoSEQ multiplex PCR, and the TCRdb table lists in-frame clones only, not all of them. The sample lists under 6,500 clones, roughly 24% seen once, with 22% in the top ten. This specimen consisted of tumor tissue (inferred from file names), obtained from a patient given nivolumab and ipilimumab in sequence. The receptors derive from a human donor with melanoma.

The gene calls are TRBV30 and TRBJ1-6, with D possibly TRBD1 on 5 matching bases. V lost 1 base and J lost 7, with 8 bases in between. This CDR3 spans 13 amino acids. Germline CDR1 is GTSNPN and CDR2 is SVGIG (reference sequence). The CDR3, as DNA: TGTGCCTGGAGTGCCCAGGGAAATTCACCCCTCCACTTT. This translates into CAWSAQGNSPLHF.

The rearrangement links TRBV15 to TRBJ2-3; TRBD2 agrees at 9 bases. CDR3 length: 15 residues. Trimming at V came to 1 base and at J to 1 base, leaving 0 bases not matched to a gene. CDR1 is LNHNV and CDR2 is YYDKDF in the germline V gene (reference sequence). CDR3 DNA sequence: TGTGCCACCAGCAGAGGGACTAGCGGCACAGATACGCAGTATTTT. Its translation is CATSRGTSGTDTQYF.

This clone has more than one count but fewer than ten. The chain couples TRBV12-5 to TRBJ2-7; 8 nucleotides align to TRBD1. CDR3 length equals 14 residues. J gave up 5 bases and V 2 bases, and 5 bases lay outside the gene matches. Germline V gives CDR1 LGHNT, CDR2 FRNRAP. This CDR3 is CASGLPGQVNEQYF. The CDR3 bases are TGTGCTAGTGGTTTGCCGGGACAGGTCAACGAGCAGTACTTC.

This chain connects TRBV6-8 to TRBJ2-1, with TRBD2 as a possible D gene (7 bases). CDR1 and CDR2 (germline): MNHGY, SAAAGT. V was cut by 3 bases and J by 9 bases, with 15 bases left in between. The CDR3 contains 14 residues. CDR3: CASSYRQGGGEQFF. CDR3 DNA: TGTGCCAGCAGTTATCGGCAGGGAGGGGGTGAGCAGTTCTTC.

This chain connects TRBV18 to TRBJ2-4; maybe TRBD2 (7 bases). V was shortened by 6 bases and J by 4 bases, with 16 bases between the two germline ends. Germline V gives CDR1 KGHSH, CDR2 LQKENI. This CDR3 region has 15 residues. CDR3: CASSWEGTRKNIQYF. CDR3 sequence (DNA): TGTGCCAGCTCCTGGGAGGGGACACGAAAAAACATTCAGTACTTC. Supplemented by reference TRBV18 and TRBJ2-4, the full variable domain reads NAGVMQNPRHLVRRRGQEARLRCSPMKGHSHVYWYRQLPEEGLKFMVYLQKENIIDESGMPKERFSAEFPKEGPSILRIQQVVRGDSAAYFCASSWEGTRKNIQYFGAGTRLSVL.

The V call is TRBV19, the J call TRBJ1-4; a possible D gene is TRBD1 (5 bases). V lost 3 bases and J lost 8, with 16 bases in between. Germline V gene data show CDR1 as LNHDA and CDR2 as SQIVND (reference sequence). The CDR3 contains 15 residues. The CDR3 is CASSIGTAGLEKLFF. The CDR3 DNA reads as TGTGCCAGTAGTATTGGGACGGCGGGGCTCGAAAAACTGTTTTTT.

The rearrangement links TRBV12-5 to TRBJ1-4, with D possibly being TRBD1 (5 bases). V was pared by 6 bases and J by 8 bases, with 16 bases between. The germline gives CDR1 LGHNT, CDR2 FRNRAP. The CDR3 sequence is 14 residues long. This CDR3 is CASGPGQGSEKLFF. The CDR3 DNA reads TGTGCTAGTGGCCCCGGCCAGGGTAGCGAAAAACTGTTTTTT.

This clone was observed a few times. J is TRBJ2-2 and V is TRBV6-8, with D possibly matching TRBD1 (6 bases). V lost 6 bases and J lost 6, with 14 bases in between. This CDR3 spans 14 amino acids. CDR1 is MNHGY and CDR2 is SAAAGT in the germline V gene. Here the CDR3 reads CASSPSTGPGELFF. DNA of the CDR3: TGTGCCAGCAGCCCCTCAACAGGGCCCGGGGAGCTGTTTTTT.

The CDR3 DNA reads TGTGCCAGCTCAGCCGGGACAGGGACAGAGACCCAGTACTTC. Translating gives CASSAGTGTETQYF. The J gene is TRBJ2-5, the V gene TRBV18; 9 bases map to TRBD1. Germline-derived CDR1 and CDR2 are KGHSH and LQKENI. The CDR3 consists of 14 residues. V lost 5 bases and J lost 4; bases outside the gene matches: 5.

This clone was picked up a small number of times. This sequence joins TRBV6-8 and TRBJ2-2, with 10 bases identical to TRBD1. The CDR3 sequence is 15 residues long. CDR1 is MNHGY, CDR2 SAAAGT, per germline. Germline trimming cut 7 bases from V and 5 bases from J; bases unmatched to any gene: 7. CDR3 nucleotide sequence: TGTGCCAGCATGGGGAGGACAGGGGGGACCGGGGAGCTGTTTTTT. Protein product: CASMGRTGGTGELFF.

J is TRBJ2-7 and V is TRBV25-1, with D unclear. Looked up from germline, CDR1 is MGHDK and CDR2 is SYGVNS. Trimming left V 0 bases short and J 2 bases short, with 5 bases between. The CDR3 has 13 residues. The CDR3 DNA is TGTGCCAGCAGTGAATATGGCCCCTACGAGCAGTACTTC. This sequence encodes CASSEYGPYEQYF.

In its sample, this clone was seen a few times. This sequence joins TRBV10-2 and TRBJ2-1; weak D call: TRBD2 (5 bases). Germline V gives CDR1 WSHSY, CDR2 SAAADI. This CDR3 has 17 residues. V lost 3 bases to trimming and J lost 8 bases, with 23 bases between them. The CDR3 DNA sequence: TGCGCCAGCAGTGAATACTTCCGCGGAGCGGCCCGGGATGAGCAGTTCTTC. Protein product: CASSEYFRGAARDEQFF.

In this sample, this clone is medium-sized. The chain couples TRBV9 to TRBJ2-5; 8 nucleotides match TRBD1. The CDR3 totals 12 residues. After removal of 7 bases from V and 4 bases from J, the junction contained 3 bases not matched to a gene. CDR1 and CDR2 from the germline V gene are SGDLS and YYNGEE. The CDR3 DNA reads TGTGCCAGCGGACAGGGCGGAGAGACCCAGTACTTC. It is translated as CASGQGGETQYF.

This clone is judged medium-sized (0.01 to 0.1%). The CDR3 protein is CASSTIRGLHNRETQYF. Written as DNA, the CDR3 is TGTGCCAGCAGTACCATCAGGGGGCTACACAATCGGGAGACCCAGTACTTC. The rearrangement links TRBV28 to TRBJ2-5; 8 nucleotides align to TRBD1. Looked up from germline, CDR1 is MDHEN and CDR2 is SYDVKM. Losses at the gene ends were 5 bases for V and 5 bases for J; bases not matched to a gene: 16. The CDR3 is made up of 17 amino acids. Supplemented by reference TRBV28 and TRBJ2-5, the full variable domain reads DVKVTQSSRYLVKRTGEKVFLECVQDMDHENMFWYRQDPGLGLRLIYFSYDVKMKEKGDIPEGYSVSREKKERFSLILESASTNQTSMYLCASSTIRGLHNRETQYFGPGTRLLVL.

The chain employs TRBV18 and TRBJ2-1, with 9 positions matching TRBD1. J lost 8 bases, V lost 3 bases, and 5 bases had no gene match. The germline CDR1 and CDR2 sequences are KGHSH and LQKENI. The CDR3 covers 14 residues. The CDR3 is CASSPGTGSDEQFF. The CDR3 DNA sequence: TGTGCCAGCTCACCCGGGACAGGGTCCGATGAGCAGTTCTTC.

This clone was counted a few times. The chain combines TRBV11-3 with TRBJ2-7, with 11 bases aligning to TRBD2. V was pared by 5 bases and J by 3 bases, with 6 bases of the junction left unmatched. The V gene's germline CDR1 is SGHNT and CDR2 YENEEA. The CDR3 length is 15 residues. DNA for the CDR3: TGTGCCAGCAGCCTCGCTAGCGGGGGGAACTACGAGCAGTACTTC. It encodes CASSLASGGNYEQYF.

There are a few counts of this clone. The CDR3, as DNA: TGTGCCAGCAGCGGGGGCTACGGGACAGGGAGAGGCACCGGGGAGCTGTTTTTT. It is translated as CASSGGYGTGRGTGELFF. This chain links TRBV11-3 with TRBJ2-2, with 9 bases fitting TRBD1. Germline CDR1 SGHNT, CDR2 YENEEA. The trim removed 5 bases at V and 4 bases at J, leaving 14 bases unmatched. This CDR3 comprises 18 residues.

The chain carries TRBV6-8 and TRBJ1-2, with D perhaps TRBD1 (6 bases). Germline V gene data show CDR1 as MNHGY and CDR2 as SAAAGT. V was cut by 10 bases and J by 4 bases, with 16 bases left in between. The CDR3 length is 13 residues. The CDR3 nucleotides read TGTGCCACCGGGGACAACGCCTTCTATGGCTACACCTTC. It encodes CATGDNAFYGYTF.

This clone was picked up a small number of times. CDR3 sequence: CASSTRQGNTIYF. CDR3 DNA: TGTGCCAGCAGCACGCGGCAAGGAAACACCATATATTTT. The chain carries TRBV7-4 and TRBJ1-3, with D hard to call. The CDR3 consists of 13 residues. The germline CDR1 and CDR2 sequences are SGHVT and SQSDAQ. V lost 5 bases to trimming and J lost 4 bases, with 9 bases between them.

This clone occurred a few times. The chain carries TRBV23-1 and TRBJ2-1, with D tentatively TRBD2 (6 bases). TRBV23-1 falls under the ORF class, with uncertain function. This CDR3 is 17 amino acids long. V lost 6 bases, J lost 7 bases, and 25 bases lay in between. CDR3 coding DNA: TGCGCCAGCAGCCAAAAGGCGGGGAGCCTGGGAGGAAATGAGCAGTTCTTC. Its protein is CASSQKAGSLGGNEQFF.

At least ten counts were recorded for this clone. One junction end disagrees with the germline gene, perhaps due to a read error. The V call is TRBV15, the J call TRBJ2-5; 7 bases fit TRBD1. The CDR3 covers 15 residues. CDR1 and CDR2 from the germline V gene are LNHNV and YYDKDF (reference sequence). The CDR3 DNA sequence: TGTGCCAGCAGCCCAGGGGACAGCCTAGGGGAGACCCAGTACTTC. Translated, it gives CASSPGDSLGETQYF.

This chain joins TRBV6-8 and TRBJ1-6; 8 bases align to TRBD1. The V gene's germline CDR1 is MNHGY and CDR2 SAAAGT. After removal of 4 bases from V and 9 bases from J, the junction contained 8 bases not matched to a gene. This CDR3 is 15 amino acids long. As DNA, the CDR3 is TGTGCCAGCAGTTCGCAGGGGGCCCTTGGTTCACCCCTCCACTTT. It specifies CASSSQGALGSPLHF.

This chain uses TRBV19 with TRBJ2-2; D is undetermined. V lost 1 base, J lost 6 bases, and 12 bases lay in between. The CDR3 totals 15 residues. Germline V gene lookup returns CDR1 LNHDA and CDR2 SQIVND (reference sequence). The CDR3 DNA reads as TGTGCCAGTAGTATAGTAGGGAAAACCTCCGGGGAGCTGTTTTTT. Its translation: CASSIVGKTSGELFF.

The gene calls are TRBV19 and TRBJ2-5, with 12 nucleotides matching TRBD2. V trimming: 5 bases; J trimming: 4 bases; junction bases outside the gene matches: 2. CDR1 and CDR2 (germline): LNHDA, SQIVND (reference sequence). This CDR3 is built from 14 residues. The CDR3 DNA sequence: TGTGCCAGTAGTTTGGGACTAGCGGGAGAGACCCAGTACTTC. Translated, it gives CASSLGLAGETQYF.

This clone was detected a few times. The rearrangement links TRBV6-8 to TRBJ1-1, with D hard to call. Deletions cut 6 bases from V and 6 bases from J, with 11 bases between. The CDR3 is 12 residues long. From germline, CDR1 is MNHGY and CDR2 SAAAGT. CDR3 nucleotide sequence: TGTGCCAGCAGCCCAAGTTGGGCTGAAGCTTTCTTT. Protein product: CASSPSWAEAFF.

This clone was counted at least ten times. The genes are TRBV11-3 and TRBJ1-1; perhaps TRBD1 as D (6 bases). Germline CDR1 is SGHNT and CDR2 is YENEEA. CDR3 length: 16 amino acids. The V and J ends lost 5 bases and 4 bases respectively, with 20 bases between them. CDR3 bases: TGTGCCAGCAGCCATTTTCGTTTACAAGGGGGCACTGAAGCTTTCTTT. Translating it yields CASSHFRLQGGTEAFF.

The genes are TRBV5-1 and TRBJ2-7, with D tentatively TRBD1 (6 bases). CDR3 length: 15 residues. Germline CDR1 and CDR2: SGHRS and YFSETQ. The germline V and J ends were trimmed by 5 bases and 2 bases, with 17 bases remaining between them. CDR3 protein: CASSLYRDIPYEQYF. The DNA for the CDR3 is TGCGCCAGCAGTCTATACCGGGACATCCCCTACGAGCAGTACTTC.

This clone showed up many times. This chain connects TRBV11-3 to TRBJ1-1, with TRBD1 identical over 9 bases. Trimming cost V 4 bases and J 4 bases; bases outside gene matches: 7. The CDR3 totals 15 residues. The germline CDR1 and CDR2 sequences are SGHNT and YENEEA. The CDR3 region is CASSSPGTGSTEAFF. The DNA of the CDR3 is TGTGCCAGCAGCTCCCCCGGGACAGGGAGCACTGAAGCTTTCTTT.

This clone was counted only a few times. The gene calls are TRBV28 and TRBJ1-3, with D hard to call. Germline V gene lookup returns CDR1 MDHEN and CDR2 SYDVKM. The germline V and J ends were trimmed by 3 bases and 4 bases, with 13 bases remaining between them. The CDR3 spans 15 residues. The CDR3 loop is CASSLSQINGNTIYF. The CDR3 bases are TGTGCCAGCAGTTTGTCACAGATTAACGGAAACACCATATATTTT.

This clone is large within its sample. V gene TRBV10-3 combines with J gene TRBJ1-2; D is undetermined. V lost 1 base to trimming and J lost 0 bases, with 6 bases between them. The CDR3 length is 14 residues. CDR1 and CDR2 (germline): ENHRY, SYGVKD. This CDR3 reads CAISELQPNYGYTF. CDR3 coding DNA: TGTGCCATCAGTGAGTTACAGCCTAACTATGGCTACACCTTC.